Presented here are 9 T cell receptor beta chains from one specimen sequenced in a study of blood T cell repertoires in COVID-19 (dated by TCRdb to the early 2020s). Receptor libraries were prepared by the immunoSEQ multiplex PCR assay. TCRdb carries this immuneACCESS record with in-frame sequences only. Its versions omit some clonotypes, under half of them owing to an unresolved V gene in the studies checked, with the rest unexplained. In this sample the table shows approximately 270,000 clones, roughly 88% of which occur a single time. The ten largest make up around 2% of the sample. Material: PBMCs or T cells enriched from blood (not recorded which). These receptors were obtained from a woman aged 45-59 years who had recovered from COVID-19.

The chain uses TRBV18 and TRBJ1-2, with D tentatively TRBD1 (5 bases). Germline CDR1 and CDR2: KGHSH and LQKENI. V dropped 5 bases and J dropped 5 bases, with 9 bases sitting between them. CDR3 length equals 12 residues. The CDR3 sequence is CASSLDTYGYTF. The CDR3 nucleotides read TGTGCCAGCTCATTGGACACATATGGCTACACCTTC.

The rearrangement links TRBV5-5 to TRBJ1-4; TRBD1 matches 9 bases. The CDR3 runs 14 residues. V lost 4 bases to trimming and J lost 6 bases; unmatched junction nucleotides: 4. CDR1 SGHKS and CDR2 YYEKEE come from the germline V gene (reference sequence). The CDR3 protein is CASSPDRGDEKLFF. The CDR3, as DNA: TGTGCCAGCAGCCCGGACAGGGGAGATGAAAAACTGTTTTTT. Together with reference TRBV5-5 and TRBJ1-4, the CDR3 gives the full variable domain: DAGVTQSPTHLIKTRGQQVTLRCSPISGHKSVSWYQQVLGQGPQFIFQYYEKEERGRGNFPDRFSARQFPNYSSELNVNALLLGDSALYLCASSPDRGDEKLFFGSGTQLSVL.

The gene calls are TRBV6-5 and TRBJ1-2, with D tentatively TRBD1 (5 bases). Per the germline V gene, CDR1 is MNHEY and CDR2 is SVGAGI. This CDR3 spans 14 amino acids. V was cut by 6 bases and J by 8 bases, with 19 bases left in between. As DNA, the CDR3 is TGTGCCAGCAGCCAGGGTAGTTCCGTGGGGGGCTACACCTTC. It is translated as CASSQGSSVGGYTF.

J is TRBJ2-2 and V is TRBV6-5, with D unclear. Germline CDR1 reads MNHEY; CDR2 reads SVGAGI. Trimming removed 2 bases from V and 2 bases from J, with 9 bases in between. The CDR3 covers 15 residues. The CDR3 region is CASSYAVYNTGELFF. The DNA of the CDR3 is TGTGCCAGCAGTTACGCCGTCTATAACACCGGGGAGCTGTTTTTT.

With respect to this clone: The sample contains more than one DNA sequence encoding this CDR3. CDR3 nucleotides: TGTGCCAGCAGTTTTTCTGGCAATCAGCCCCAGCATTTT. This gives the protein CASSFSGNQPQHF. The V gene is TRBV27, the J gene TRBJ1-5, with unresolved D. The CDR3 is 13 residues long. CDR1 and CDR2 from the germline V gene are MNHEY and SMNVEV (reference sequence). The germline V and J ends were trimmed by 3 bases and 2 bases, with 5 bases remaining between them.

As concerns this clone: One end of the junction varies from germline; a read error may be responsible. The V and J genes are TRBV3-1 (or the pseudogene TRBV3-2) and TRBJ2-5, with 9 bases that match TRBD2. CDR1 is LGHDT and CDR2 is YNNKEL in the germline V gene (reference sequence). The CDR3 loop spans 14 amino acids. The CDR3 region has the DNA TGTGCCAGCATCCAAGCGGGGGGCCGGGAGACCCAGTACTTC. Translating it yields CASIQAGGRETQYF.

This CDR3 is CASRGSIDGYTF. CDR3 nucleotide sequence: TGTGCCAGCAGGGGGAGCATAGATGGCTACACCTTC. The chain joins TRBV12-3 or TRBV12-4 to TRBJ1-2; D remains unclear. The CDR3 totals 12 residues. V was cut by 6 bases and J by 6 bases, with 11 bases left in between.

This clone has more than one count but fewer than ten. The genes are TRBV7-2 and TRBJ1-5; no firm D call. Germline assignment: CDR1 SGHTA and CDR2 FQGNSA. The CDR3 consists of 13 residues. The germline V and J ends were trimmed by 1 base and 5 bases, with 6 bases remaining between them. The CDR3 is CASSLGYYQPQHF. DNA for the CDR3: TGTGCCAGCAGCTTAGGGTACTATCAGCCCCAGCATTTT.

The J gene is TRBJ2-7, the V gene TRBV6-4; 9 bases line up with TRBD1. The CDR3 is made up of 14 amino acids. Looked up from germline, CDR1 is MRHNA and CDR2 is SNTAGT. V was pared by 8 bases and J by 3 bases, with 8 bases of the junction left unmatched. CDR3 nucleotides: TGTGCCAGCTACTCCGGGACAGGGAACTACGAGCAGTACTTC. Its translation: CASYSGTGNYEQYF.